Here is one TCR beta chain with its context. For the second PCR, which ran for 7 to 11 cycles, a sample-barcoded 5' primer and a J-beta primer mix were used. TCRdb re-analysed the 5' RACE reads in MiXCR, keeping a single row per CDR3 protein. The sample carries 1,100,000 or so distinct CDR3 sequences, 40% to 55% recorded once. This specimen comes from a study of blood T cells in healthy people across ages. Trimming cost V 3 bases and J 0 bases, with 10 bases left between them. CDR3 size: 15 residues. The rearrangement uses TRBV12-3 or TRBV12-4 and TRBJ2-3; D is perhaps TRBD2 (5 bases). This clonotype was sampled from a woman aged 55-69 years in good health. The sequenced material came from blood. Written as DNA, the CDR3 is TGTGCCAGCAGTTTGAGGGCAGTCAGCACAGATACGCAGTATTTT. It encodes CASSLRAVSTDTQYF.